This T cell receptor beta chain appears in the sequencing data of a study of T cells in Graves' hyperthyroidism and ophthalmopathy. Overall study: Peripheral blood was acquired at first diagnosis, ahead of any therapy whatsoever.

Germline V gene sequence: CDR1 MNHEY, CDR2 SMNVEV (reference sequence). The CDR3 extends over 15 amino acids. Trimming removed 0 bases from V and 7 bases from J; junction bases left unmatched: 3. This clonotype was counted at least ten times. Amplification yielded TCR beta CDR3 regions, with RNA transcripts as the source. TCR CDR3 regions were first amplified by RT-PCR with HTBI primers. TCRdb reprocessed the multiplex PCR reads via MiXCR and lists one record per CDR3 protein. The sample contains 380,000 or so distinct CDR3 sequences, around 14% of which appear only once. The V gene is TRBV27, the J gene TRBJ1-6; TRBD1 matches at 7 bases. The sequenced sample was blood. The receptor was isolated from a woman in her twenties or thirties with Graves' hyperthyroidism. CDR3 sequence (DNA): TGTGCCAGCAGTTTATCTGGGACAGCCAATTCACCCCTCCACTTT. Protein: CASSLSGTANSPLHF.